The rows below give T cell receptor beta chains drawn from one sample of a study of blood T cells in healthy people across ages. TCRdb re-called the 5' RACE reads through MiXCR, storing one row per CDR3 protein. Of approximately 770,000 distinct CDR3 sequences in the sample, roughly 60% are singletons; the top ten hold around 22%. The sequenced sample was blood. The receptors here all came from a man aged 25-40 years in good health. The CDR3 runs from the conserved cysteine through the conserved F or W. The D gene is left open where the match is weak. Expanded clones get a size class; other rows say once, few or many, or leave the size out.

j_gene,v_gene,d_gene,abundance,CDR3nt,CDR3aa
TRBJ2-7,TRBV2,-,-,TGTGCCAGCAGAGGAAGCGAGCAGTACTTC,CASRGSEQYF
TRBJ2-1,TRBV7-9,TRBD2,-,TGTGCCAGCAGCCCCCGGAGGACTAGCGGTTTCAATGAGCAGTTCTTC,CASSPRRTSGFNEQFF
TRBJ2-7,TRBV28,TRBD1,-,TGTGCCAGCAGAGGGACAGGCAGAGTCTACGAGCAGTACTTC,CASRGTGRVYEQYF
TRBJ1-5,TRBV6-2/TRBV6-3,-,-,TGTGCCAGCAGTTACGCCAGGGAAGGGACAAACAATCAGCCCCAGCATTTT,CASSYAREGTNNQPQHF
TRBJ2-1,TRBV11-1,TRBD1,-,TGTGCCAGCAGCCCCCCTCAATCCGGGACAGGCATCAATGAGCAGTTCTTC,CASSPPQSGTGINEQFF
TRBJ2-7,TRBV7-2,-,once,TGTGCCAGCAGTGTCCAGGGGTTCGTCTCCTACGAGCAGTACTTC,CASSVQGFVSYEQYF
TRBJ2-1,TRBV5-6,TRBD2,-,TGTGCCAGCAGTCCCGGGACTAGCGGGGCTGAGCAGTTCTTC,CASSPGTSGAEQFF
TRBJ2-7,TRBV7-9,-,-,TGTGCCAGCAGCCGCTCCGGGTCTCTCTACGAGCAGTACTTC,CASSRSGSLYEQYF
TRBJ2-7,TRBV5-1,TRBD1,-,TGCGCCAGCAGCTGGGGGACAGAGTTCTCCTACGAGCAGTACTTC,CASSWGTEFSYEQYF
TRBJ2-3,TRBV9,TRBD2,-,TGTGCCAGCAGCCCCAGAGGGGCTAGCGGGTCAACAGATACGCAGTATTTT,CASSPRGASGSTDTQYF
TRBJ2-7,TRBV19,-,-,TGTGCCAGCAATCCCGGGACCTACTCCTACGAGCAGTACTTC,CASNPGTYSYEQYF
TRBJ1-4,TRBV10-3,-,-,TGTGCCATCAGTGAGTCGAAAGGGTCGGGAGAAAAACTGTTTTTT,CAISESKGSGEKLFF
TRBJ2-3,TRBV5-1,-,-,TGCGCCAGCAGCCCATGGGCAGCAGATACGCAGTATTTT,CASSPWAADTQYF
TRBJ2-7,TRBV7-2,-,-,TGTGCCAGCAGCTTCGGGGTTGTGGAGCAGTACTTC,CASSFGVVEQYF
TRBJ1-4,TRBV7-8,-,-,TGTGCCAGCAGCCTCATACAGAGAATGAATGAAAAACTGTTTTTT,CASSLIQRMNEKLFF
TRBJ2-7,TRBV10-2,TRBD1,-,TGCGCCAGCAGTTTGCACACCGGGACAGGGACACCCTACGAGCAGTACTTC,CASSLHTGTGTPYEQYF
TRBJ1-6,TRBV20-1,-,-,TGCAGTGCTAGATCACAGGGAACCGGTTCACCCCTCCACTTT,CSARSQGTGSPLHF
TRBJ2-5,TRBV5-1,-,many,TGCGCCAGCAGCCCGGGACACCAAGAGACCCAGTACTTC,CASSPGHQETQYF
TRBJ2-3,TRBV11-1,-,-,TGTGCCAGCAGCCTCCAGTCCACAGATACGCAGTATTTT,CASSLQSTDTQYF
TRBJ2-3,TRBV12-3/TRBV12-4,-,few,TGTGCCAGCAGTTTAGAAAATACGCAGTATTTT,CASSLENTQYF
TRBJ2-1,TRBV7-2,TRBD1,-,TGTGCCAGCAGCTCAGCCGGGACAGGCAAGAAGCAGTTCTTC,CASSSAGTGKKQFF
TRBJ2-5,TRBV2,TRBD2,-,TGTGCCAGCAGTGCGTTAGCGGGGGGCCGCCAAGAGACCCAGTACTTC,CASSALAGGRQETQYF
TRBJ1-2,TRBV6-2/TRBV6-3,-,-,TGTGCCAGCAGAGTACAAGACTTTTATGGCTACACCTTC,CASRVQDFYGYTF
TRBJ2-2,TRBV11-1,-,-,TGTGCCAGCAGCCACCGGACAGTTTTCCCCGGGGAGCTGTTTTTT,CASSHRTVFPGELFF
TRBJ1-2,TRBV13,TRBD1,once,TGTGCCAGCAGCGCAGCGTCGGGAGGGACAGGGTTTTACTATGGCTACACCTTC,CASSAASGGTGFYYGYTF
TRBJ2-5,TRBV5-1,-,once,TGCGCCAGCAGCTTGGCCGAGGGCAGATCCTACAATGAGCAGTACTTC,CASSLAEGRSYNEQYF
TRBJ2-6,TRBV30,TRBD1,-,TGTGCCTGGAGGGTACAGGGGAGAGGGGCCAACGTCCTGACTTTC,CAWRVQGRGANVLTF